This TCR beta chain originates from a study of blood T cell repertoires in COVID-19. Germline CDR1 reads DFQATT; CDR2 reads SNEGSKA (reference sequence). V lost 5 bases to trimming and J lost 12 bases, with 15 bases between them. The CDR3 has 11 residues. The method was immunoSEQ multiplex PCR; TCRdb's version includes in-frame clones alone and lacks a portion of them. The profile shows approximately 300,000 clones, about 90% of them singletons. Across 20 to 25 US areas, participants ranged in age from roughly 18 to 95 years. The clonotype originates from a young woman with acute COVID-19. Source material: PBMCs or T cells enriched from blood (not recorded which). The gene calls are TRBV20-1 and TRBJ2-3; TRBD2 is a possible D gene (6 bases). CDR3 protein: CSAPEGTSQYF. Written as DNA, the CDR3 is TGCAGTGCTCCGGAGGGGACGAGTCAGTATTTT.